This T cell receptor beta chain derives from a study of neurological immune-mediated disorders. Germline-derived CDR1 and CDR2 are KGHSH and LQKENI. Losses at the gene ends were 2 bases for V and 0 bases for J; bases not matched to a gene: 7. The CDR3 has 18 residues. In its sample, this clonotype was seen many times. What it binds is not known. Overall study findings and caveats: Expanded clones shared no identical CDR3 amino acid sequences across subjects, which suggested private TCR-beta repertoires in all groups.

The time point: longitudinal time-point 1 (baseline). In Maryland, USA, blood bank volunteers were the healthy controls. The unsorted libraries originated from 2 million PBMCs kept at -80 C. It was by 5'RACE with 10-nucleotide random UMIs that the cDNA was made. From the 5' RACE reads, TCRdb called clonotypes with MiXCR, one entry per CDR3 protein. Of over 70,000 distinct CDR3 sequences listed, approximately 10% are singletons. The sequence was collected from a man aged 25-45 years in good health. The sample consisted of PBMCs. The chain has TRBV18 and TRBJ2-6, with TRBD1 matching 7 bases. The CDR3 reads CASSPGGQASSGANVLTF. CDR3 in DNA: TGTGCCAGCTCACCAGGCGGACAGGCAAGCTCTGGGGCCAACGTCCTGACTTTC.